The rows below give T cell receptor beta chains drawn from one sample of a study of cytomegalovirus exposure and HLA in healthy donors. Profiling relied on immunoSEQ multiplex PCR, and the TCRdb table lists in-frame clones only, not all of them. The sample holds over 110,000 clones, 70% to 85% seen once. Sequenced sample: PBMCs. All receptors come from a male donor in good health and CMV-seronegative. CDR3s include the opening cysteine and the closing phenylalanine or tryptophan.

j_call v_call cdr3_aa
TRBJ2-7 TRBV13 CASSIGDSEQYF
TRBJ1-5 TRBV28 CASSSEGAGYSNQPQHF
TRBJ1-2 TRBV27 CASSPGQGNYGYTF
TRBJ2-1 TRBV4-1 CASRGASAYNEQFF
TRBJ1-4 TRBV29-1 CSAGRGAEKLFF
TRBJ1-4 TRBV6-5 CASREAQKINEKLFF
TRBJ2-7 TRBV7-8 CASSPDRTSGAYEQYF
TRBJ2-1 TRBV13 CASSFDPWTSTDEQFF
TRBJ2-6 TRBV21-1 CASSIPKTGSGANVLTF
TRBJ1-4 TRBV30 CAWSGGQDLIHTNEKLFF
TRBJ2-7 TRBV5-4 CASSFGTGRGEQYF
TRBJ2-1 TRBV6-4 CASELGRQGAKNEQFF
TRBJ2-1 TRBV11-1 CASSLGGLAGDTDEQFF
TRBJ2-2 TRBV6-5 CASGKQGALTGELFF
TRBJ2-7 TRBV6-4 CASSESGGPYEQYF
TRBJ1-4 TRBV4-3 CASSQGTGADENLFF
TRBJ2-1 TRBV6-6 CASISGQRTYNEQFF